This TCR beta chain was sequenced in a study of T cells after yellow fever vaccination. V dropped 4 bases and J dropped 4; count of bases not matched to a gene: 9. Germline CDR1 SQVTM, CDR2 ANQGSEA. This CDR3 has 14 amino acids. This clonotype came up a few times. Each CDR3 protein gets one entry after TCRdb re-called the 5' RACE reads with MiXCR. The repertoire holds about 550,000 distinct CDR3 sequences, with over 15% as singletons. The clonotype originates from a man aged 30 to 39 who received the YFV17D yellow fever vaccine. The chain uses TRBV29-1 and TRBJ2-7; 8 nucleotides agree with TRBD2. The specimen was PBMCs, collected 15 days after the yellow fever booster vaccination. The CDR3 loop reads CSVGGLENNYEQYF. CDR3 nucleotides: TGCAGCGTTGGGGGACTAGAGAACAATTACGAGCAGTACTTC.